The rows below give T cell receptor beta chains drawn from one sample of a study of neoadjuvant nivolumab and ipilimumab in lung cancer. Generated by immunoSEQ multiplex PCR, the TCRdb table keeps only in-frame clones and is missing some. Of fewer than 40,000 clones listed, more than 85% are singletons. This specimen consisted of peripheral blood, obtained after neoadjuvant nivolumab, alone or with ipilimumab, at or shortly before surgery. These receptors were obtained from an adult with non-small cell lung cancer. Both conserved end residues are part of each CDR3. The D gene is left open where the match is weak. A row's size may be missing; if present it is once, few, many or a size class.

j_call d_call clone_size v_call cdr3_aa cdr3_nt
TRBJ2-2 . once TRBV5-5 CASSLWQRSTGELFF TGTGCCAGCAGCTTGTGGCAGCGATCCACCGGGGAGCTGTTTTTT
TRBJ2-5 . . TRBV18 CASSPNPGPEETQYF TGTGCCAGCTCACCGAATCCCGGACCAGAAGAGACCCAGTACTTC
TRBJ2-7 . . TRBV6-5 CASTPQVGYEQYF TGTGCCAGCACACCCCAGGTCGGGTACGAGCAGTACTTC
TRBJ2-3 . few TRBV10-3 CAISGYMGGVDTDTQYF TGTGCCATCAGTGGTTATATGGGGGGAGTGGACACAGATACGCAGTATTTT
TRBJ2-7 TRBD2 . TRBV30 CAWSRGTSGDEQYF TGTGCCTGGAGTAGGGGGACTAGTGGCGACGAGCAGTACTTC
TRBJ2-1 . . TRBV14 CASSPRDPPGDEQFF TGTGCCAGCAGCCCCCGGGACCCGCCGGGGGATGAGCAGTTCTTC
TRBJ1-2 . . TRBV6-1 CASSAPRSRGRYGYTF TGTGCCAGCAGTGCCCCACGTAGCAGGGGTCGATATGGCTACACCTTC
TRBJ2-1 . . TRBV7-2 CASSGEPSSYNEQFF TGTGCCAGCAGCGGGGAGCCTTCCTCCTACAATGAGCAGTTCTTC
TRBJ2-2 . once TRBV9 CASSVGLRNTGELFF TGTGCCAGCAGCGTAGGACTACGGAACACCGGGGAGCTGTTTTTT
TRBJ2-1 TRBD2 . TRBV7-9 CASSPTSGTYNEQFF TGTGCCAGCAGCCCGACTAGCGGGACTTACAATGAGCAGTTCTTC
TRBJ2-1 . . TRBV29-1 CSVRLGLSSYNEQFF TGCAGCGTCCGTCTGGGCCTTAGCTCCTACAATGAGCAGTTCTTC
TRBJ1-1 . . TRBV13 CASSPPNTWGEAFF TGTGCCAGCAGCCCCCCCAACACCTGGGGTGAAGCTTTCTTT
TRBJ2-2 TRBD1 . TRBV18 CASSRTGGNTGELFF TGTGCCAGCTCTAGGACAGGGGGCAACACCGGGGAGCTGTTTTTT
TRBJ2-5 TRBD1 once TRBV9 CASSPGRTGRETQYF TGTGCCAGCAGCCCTGGCCGGACAGGGCGAGAGACCCAGTACTTC
TRBJ1-3 TRBD1 . TRBV14 CASSPPGTGSPGNTIYF TGTGCCAGCAGCCCTCCCGGGACAGGGAGTCCGGGAAACACCATATATTTT
TRBJ2-7 TRBD2 . TRBV11-2 CASSPVRTSRRYEQYF TGTGCCAGCAGCCCTGTACGGACTAGCAGAAGGTACGAGCAGTACTTC
TRBJ1-2 . . TRBV6-5 CASSTPSGRGYTF TGTGCCAGCAGCACCCCCTCGGGACGAGGCTACACCTTC
TRBJ2-3 . . TRBV5-4 CASSLVPLSSTDTQYF TGTGCCAGCAGCTTGGTTCCTCTGTCTAGCACAGATACGCAGTATTTT
TRBJ1-4 . . TRBV29-1 CSVVRDDEKLFF TGCAGCGTTGTGCGGGACGACGAAAAACTGTTTTTT
TRBJ1-1 . few TRBV6-6 CASSYRSDTEAFF TGTGCCAGCAGTTACAGAAGTGACACTGAAGCTTTCTTT
TRBJ2-3 . . TRBV4-1 CASSKQVKDTQYF TGCGCCAGCAGCAAACAGGTTAAAGATACGCAGTATTTT
TRBJ2-3 . . TRBV19 CATRHSLGDTQYF TGTGCCACAAGACATTCCCTTGGGGATACGCAGTATTTT
TRBJ2-2 TRBD2 . TRBV5-8 CASSWTRDTGELFF TGTGCCAGCAGCTGGACTAGGGACACCGGGGAGCTGTTTTTT
TRBJ2-1 TRBD2 . TRBV5-1 CASHLSAGGPQEQFF TGCGCCAGCCATCTTTCAGCGGGAGGGCCTCAAGAGCAGTTCTTC
TRBJ2-5 TRBD1 . TRBV2 CASRDRVKETQYF TGTGCCAGCAGGGACAGGGTAAAAGAGACCCAGTACTTC
TRBJ1-1 . . TRBV15 CATSLRNTEAFF TGTGCCACCAGCCTGCGTAACACTGAAGCTTTCTTT
TRBJ1-1 . . TRBV25-1 CASRAARTDTEAFF TGTGCCAGCAGGGCGGCGCGGACAGACACTGAAGCTTTCTTT
TRBJ1-5 TRBD1 . TRBV15 CATSRDRGDSPQHF TGTGCCACCAGCAGAGACAGGGGGGATTCGCCCCAGCATTTT
TRBJ1-2 . . TRBV7-8 CASTPGGDYGYTF TGTGCCAGCACCCCGGGAGGGGACTATGGCTACACCTTC
TRBJ2-3 . . TRBV7-9 CASSLLAGVTTDTQYF TGTGCCAGCAGCCTCCTTGCCGGGGTTACCACAGATACGCAGTATTTT